What follows is one T cell receptor beta chain and its context. TCRdb's table, derived via immunoSEQ multiplex PCR, lists solely in-frame clones and lacks some. The sample carries 200,000 to 250,000 clones, 86% recorded once. Germline CDR1 and CDR2: SEHNR and FQNEAQ (reference sequence). V was pared by 2 bases and J by 5 bases, with 7 bases between. The CDR3 is made up of 12 amino acids. This study enrolled people aged about 18 to 100 from around 26 US geographic areas. This entry is derived from a study of blood T cell repertoires in COVID-19. Across the whole study: Recovery among Cohort 3 donors was established by two negative PCRs, clearance, or symptom resolution. Acute and convalescent COVID-19 specimens originated in the United States, Italy and Spain.

The chain links TRBV7-9 to TRBJ2-7; perhaps TRBD1 as D (5 bases). This sequence originates from a woman aged 50 to 60 in a cohort exposed to, infected with or recovered from COVID-19 (not recorded which). The sample consisted of PBMCs or T cells enriched from blood (not recorded which). The CDR3 spells CASSLRGHEQYF. The CDR3 DNA follows: TGTGCCAGCAGCTTAAGGGGCCACGAGCAGTACTTC.